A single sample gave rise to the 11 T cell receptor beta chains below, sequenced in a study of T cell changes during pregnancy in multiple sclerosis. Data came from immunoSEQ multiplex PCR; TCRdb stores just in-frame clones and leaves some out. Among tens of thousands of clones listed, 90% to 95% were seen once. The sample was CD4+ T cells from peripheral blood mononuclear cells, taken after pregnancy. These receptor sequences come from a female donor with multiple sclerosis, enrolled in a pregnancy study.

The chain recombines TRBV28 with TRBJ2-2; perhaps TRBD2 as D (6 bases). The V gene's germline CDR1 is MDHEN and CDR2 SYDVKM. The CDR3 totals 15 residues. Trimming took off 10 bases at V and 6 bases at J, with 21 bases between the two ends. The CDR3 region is CATHPPGERAGELFF. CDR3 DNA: TGTGCCACCCACCCGCCGGGGGAACGGGCCGGGGAGCTGTTTTTT.

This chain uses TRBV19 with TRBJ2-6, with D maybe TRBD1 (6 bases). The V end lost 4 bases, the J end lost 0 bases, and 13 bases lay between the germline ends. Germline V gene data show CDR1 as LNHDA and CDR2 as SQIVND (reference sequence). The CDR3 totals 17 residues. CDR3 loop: CASSTRDKISGANVLTF. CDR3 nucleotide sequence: TGTGCCAGTAGTACCCGGGACAAGATCTCTGGGGCCAACGTCCTGACTTTC.

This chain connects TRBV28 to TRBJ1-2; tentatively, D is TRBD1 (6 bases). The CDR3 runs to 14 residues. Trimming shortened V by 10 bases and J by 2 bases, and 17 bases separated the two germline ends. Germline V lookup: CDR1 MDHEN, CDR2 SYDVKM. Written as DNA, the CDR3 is TGTGCCACTTATGAACAGGGTTGGAACTATGGCTACACCTTC. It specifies CATYEQGWNYGYTF.

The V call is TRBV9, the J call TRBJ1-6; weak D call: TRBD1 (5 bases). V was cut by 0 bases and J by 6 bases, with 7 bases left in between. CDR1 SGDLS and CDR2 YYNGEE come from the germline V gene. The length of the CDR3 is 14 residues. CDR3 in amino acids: CASSVVGANSPLHF. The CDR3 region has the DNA TGTGCCAGCAGCGTAGTAGGGGCTAATTCACCCCTCCACTTT.

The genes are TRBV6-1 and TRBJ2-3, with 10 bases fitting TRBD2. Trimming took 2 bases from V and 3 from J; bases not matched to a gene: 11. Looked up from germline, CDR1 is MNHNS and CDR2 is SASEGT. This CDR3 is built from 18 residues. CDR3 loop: CASSEYGFSGRLTDTQYF. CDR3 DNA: TGTGCCAGCAGTGAATACGGCTTTAGCGGGAGGTTGACAGATACGCAGTATTTT.

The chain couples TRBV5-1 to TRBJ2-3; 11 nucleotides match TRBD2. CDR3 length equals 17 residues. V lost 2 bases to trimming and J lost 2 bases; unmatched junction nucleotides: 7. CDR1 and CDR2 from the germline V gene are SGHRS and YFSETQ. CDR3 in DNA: TGCGCCAGCAGCTTTCTGACTAGCGGGAACCCCACAGATACGCAGTATTTT. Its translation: CASSFLTSGNPTDTQYF.

This chain's CDR3 is CASKQLGGQLTNTEAFF. As DNA, the CDR3 is TGTGCCAGCAAACAGCTTGGGGGACAGCTTACGAACACTGAAGCTTTCTTT. This sequence joins TRBV11-2 and TRBJ1-1; 7 bases match TRBD1. Per the germline V gene, CDR1 is SGHAT and CDR2 is FQNNGV. This CDR3 has 17 amino acids. The ends lost 7 bases at V and 1 base at J; junction bases unmatched: 15.

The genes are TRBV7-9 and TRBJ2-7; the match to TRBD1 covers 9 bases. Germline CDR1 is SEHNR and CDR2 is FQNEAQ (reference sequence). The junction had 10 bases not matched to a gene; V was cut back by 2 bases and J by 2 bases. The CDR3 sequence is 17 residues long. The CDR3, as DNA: TGTGCCAGCAGCTTACCCCTCAGGACAGGGGTCGCCTACGAGCAGTACTTC. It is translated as CASSLPLRTGVAYEQYF. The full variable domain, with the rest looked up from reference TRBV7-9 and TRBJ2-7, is DTGVSQNPRHKITKRGQNVTFRCDPISEHNRLYWYRQTLGQGPEFLTYFQNEAQLEKSRLLSDRFSAERPKGSFSTLEIQRTEQGDSAMYLCASSLPLRTGVAYEQYFGPGTRLTVT.

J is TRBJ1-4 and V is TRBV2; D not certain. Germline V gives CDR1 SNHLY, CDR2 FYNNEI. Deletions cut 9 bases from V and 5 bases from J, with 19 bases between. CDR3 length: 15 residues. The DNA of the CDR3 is TGTGCCAGTAGGCGGGGTGGCAGTAAAAATGAAAAACTGTTTTTT. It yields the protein CASRRGGSKNEKLFF.

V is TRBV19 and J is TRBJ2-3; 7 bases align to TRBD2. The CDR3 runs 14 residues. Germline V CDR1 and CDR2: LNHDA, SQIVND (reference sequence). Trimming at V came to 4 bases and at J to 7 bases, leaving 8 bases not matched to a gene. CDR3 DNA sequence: TGTGCCAGTAGTAATCGCGGGAGAGGGAATACGCAGTATTTT. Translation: CASSNRGRGNTQYF.

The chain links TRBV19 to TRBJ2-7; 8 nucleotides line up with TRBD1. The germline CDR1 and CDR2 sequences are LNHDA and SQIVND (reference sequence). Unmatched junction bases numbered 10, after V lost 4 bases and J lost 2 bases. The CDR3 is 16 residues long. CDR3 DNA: TGTGCCAGTAGTAAACTCTCAGGGGGCCCAACCTACGAGCAGTACTTC. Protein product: CASSKLSGGPTYEQYF.